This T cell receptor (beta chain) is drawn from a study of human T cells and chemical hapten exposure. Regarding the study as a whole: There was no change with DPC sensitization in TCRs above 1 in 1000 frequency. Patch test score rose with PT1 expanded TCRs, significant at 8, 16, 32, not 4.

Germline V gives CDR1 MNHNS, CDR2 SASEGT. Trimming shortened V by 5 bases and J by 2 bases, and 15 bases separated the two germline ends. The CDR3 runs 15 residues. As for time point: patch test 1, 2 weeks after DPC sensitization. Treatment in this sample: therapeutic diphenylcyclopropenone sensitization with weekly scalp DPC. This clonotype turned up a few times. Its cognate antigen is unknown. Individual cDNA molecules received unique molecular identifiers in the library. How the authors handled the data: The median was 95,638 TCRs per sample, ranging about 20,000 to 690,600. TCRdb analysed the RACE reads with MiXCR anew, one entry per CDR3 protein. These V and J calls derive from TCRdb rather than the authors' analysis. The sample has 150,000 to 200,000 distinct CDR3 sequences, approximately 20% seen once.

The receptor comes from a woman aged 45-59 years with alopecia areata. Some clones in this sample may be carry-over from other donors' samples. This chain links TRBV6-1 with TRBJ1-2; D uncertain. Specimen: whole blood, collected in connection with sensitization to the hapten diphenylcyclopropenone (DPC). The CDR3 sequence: CASSPDPNANYGYTF. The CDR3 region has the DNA TGTGCCAGCAGTCCCGACCCAAACGCCAACTATGGCTACACCTTC.